This T cell receptor beta chain emerged from a study of CD8 T cells in ankylosing spondylitis. The J segment lost 10 bases and the V segment lost 1 base, leaving 7 bases of the junction unmatched. There are 16 residues in the CDR3. CDR1 and CDR2 (germline): SEHNR, FQNEAQ (reference sequence). At least ten counts were recorded for this clonotype. The antigen remains unidentified. Study results and limitations: A motif of eight highly homologous TCR beta variants was seen as apparently characteristic of ankylosing spondylitis blood.

MiXCR, applied by TCRdb to the 5' RACE reads, yields one record per CDR3 protein. The table lists approximately 500,000 distinct CDR3 sequences, about 13% of them singletons. Sequencing input: blood, either unsorted or a sorted T cell fraction (not recorded which). The genes are TRBV7-9 and TRBJ2-1; the match to TRBD2 covers 13 bases. The sequence was collected from a male donor with ankylosing spondylitis. The CDR3 bases are TGTGCCAGCAGCTTAGGTCGACTAGCGGGAGGAAAGGAGCAGTTCTTC. Its protein product is CASSLGRLAGGKEQFF.